This T cell receptor beta chain was documented in a study of early T cells in non-severe SARS-CoV-2 infection (dated by TCRdb to the early 2020s). General notes on the study: Bulk RNA from unsorted whole blood was used for TCR sequencing, so alpha and beta chains could not be paired. What the research found in general, with its limitations: Matching against VDJdb was skewed toward anti-spike CD8 responses, likely underestimated virus-specific expansions, and missed private and CD4 specificities.

This clonotype was found a few times. Its antigen remains undetermined. One end of the junction varies from germline; a read error may be responsible. A case-control design nested within a healthcare worker cohort in London, UK, was used, with weekly nasopharyngeal swab PCR tests and blood sampling performed. Between 23 and 31 March 2020, the week of the UK lockdown, healthcare workers were enrolled and then followed up weekly for as long as 16 weeks. From the cysteine up to the phenylalanine, the CDR3 has a length of 14 residues. The sequence is cut down to CDR3 DNA, 42 bases in frame from base 1. Per the germline V gene (reference sequence), LNHNV is the CDR1 and YYDKDF is the CDR2. Library preparation used 5' RACE. The listed sequencing device is NextSeq 500. To correct for sequencing error and PCR bias, the TCR library protocol tagged individual cDNA molecules with unique molecular identifiers. Both TCR alpha and beta chains were sequenced, and tight co-correlation was observed between alpha and beta sequence abundances in each sample. On the authors' methods: Decombinator V4 was used to annotate the V gene, J gene and CDR3 of the TCR sequences. TCRs were defined as expanded if a significant change between any two time points was detected under a Poisson model with p below 0.0001. TCR abundances were normalised to the total number of TCRs sequenced per sample and were expressed as counts per million. MAIT TCRs were defined by TRAV1-2 paired with TRAJ12, TRAJ20 or TRAJ33, and iNKT TCRs by TRAV10 paired with TRAJ18. VDJdb, accessed on 1 November 2021, was searched for TCRs annotated for CMV, EBV and SARS-CoV-2, and TCRs annotated for more than one antigen were excluded. TCRdb reanalyzed the raw reads on its own, using fastp at Q25 for trimming and MiXCR for clone calling, and kept in-frame beta chains. Rows with a matching CDR3 protein are joined into one entry that keeps the most common DNA and genes. The V and J calls and clone size come from TCRdb's table, not from the authors' own analysis. Counted in this sample were 20,000 to 30,000 distinct CDR3 sequences; 3.5% to 5% of them appeared once. 4.4% of the sample is taken by the ten largest.

The V and J segments used are TRBV15 and TRBJ2-5; the D gene identity is not certain. Sequencing used whole blood. This clonotype was obtained from an adult who was a healthcare worker with PCR-confirmed SARS-CoV-2 infection or an uninfected control (not recorded which). The CDR3 reads as follows: CATRRGYPRETQYF. The nucleotide sequence is given as TGTGCCACCAGGAGAGGTTACCCTCGGGAGACCCAGTACTTC.